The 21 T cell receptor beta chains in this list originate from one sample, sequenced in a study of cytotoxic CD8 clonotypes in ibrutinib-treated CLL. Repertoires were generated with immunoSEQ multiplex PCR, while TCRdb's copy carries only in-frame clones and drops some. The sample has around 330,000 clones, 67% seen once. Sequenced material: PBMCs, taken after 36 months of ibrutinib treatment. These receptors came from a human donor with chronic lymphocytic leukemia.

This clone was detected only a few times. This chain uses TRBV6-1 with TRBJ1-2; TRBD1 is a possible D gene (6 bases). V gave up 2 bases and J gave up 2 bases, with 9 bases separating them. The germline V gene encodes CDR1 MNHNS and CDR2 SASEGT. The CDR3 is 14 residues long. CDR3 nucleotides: TGTGCCAGCAGTGAATTCGGGGGCAACTATGGCTACACCTTC. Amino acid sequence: CASSEFGGNYGYTF.

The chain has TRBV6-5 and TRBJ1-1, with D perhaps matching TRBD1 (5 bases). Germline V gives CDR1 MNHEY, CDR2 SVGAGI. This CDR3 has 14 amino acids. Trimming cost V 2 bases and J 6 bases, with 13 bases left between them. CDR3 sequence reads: CASSYRHGDPEAFF. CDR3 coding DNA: TGTGCCAGCAGTTACCGGCACGGGGACCCTGAAGCTTTCTTT.

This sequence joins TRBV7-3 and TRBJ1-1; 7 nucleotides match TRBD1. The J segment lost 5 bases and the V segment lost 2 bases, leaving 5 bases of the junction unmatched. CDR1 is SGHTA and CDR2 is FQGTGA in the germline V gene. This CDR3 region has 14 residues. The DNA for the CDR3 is TGTGCCAGCAGCTTACGGCAGGGGGTGACTGAAGCTTTCTTT. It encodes CASSLRQGVTEAFF.

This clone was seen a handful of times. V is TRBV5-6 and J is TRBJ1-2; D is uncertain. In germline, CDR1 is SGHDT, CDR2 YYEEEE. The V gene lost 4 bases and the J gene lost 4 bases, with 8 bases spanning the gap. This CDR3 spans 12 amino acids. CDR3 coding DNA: TGTGCCAGCAGCCTTGGGCCCTATGGCTACACCTTC. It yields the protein CASSLGPYGYTF.

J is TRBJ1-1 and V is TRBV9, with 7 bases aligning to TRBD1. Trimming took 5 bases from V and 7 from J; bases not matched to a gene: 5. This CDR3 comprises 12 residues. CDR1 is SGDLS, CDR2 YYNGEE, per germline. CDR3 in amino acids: CASRRRTGEAFF. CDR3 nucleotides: TGTGCCAGCAGACGTCGGACAGGTGAAGCTTTCTTT.

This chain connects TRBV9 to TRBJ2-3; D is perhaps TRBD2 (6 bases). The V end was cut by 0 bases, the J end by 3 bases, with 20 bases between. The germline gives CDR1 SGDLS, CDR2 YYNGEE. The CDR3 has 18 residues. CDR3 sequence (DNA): TGTGCCAGCAGCGTAGAAGGTGGCGGAGGGATTTGGACAGATACGCAGTATTTT. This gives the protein CASSVEGGGGIWTDTQYF. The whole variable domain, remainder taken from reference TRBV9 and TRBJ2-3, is DSGVTQTPKHLITATGQRVTLRCSPRSGDLSVYWYQQSLDQGLQFLIQYYNGEERAKGNILERFSAQQFPDLHSELNLSSLELGDSALYFCASSVEGGGGIWTDTQYFGPGTRLTVL.

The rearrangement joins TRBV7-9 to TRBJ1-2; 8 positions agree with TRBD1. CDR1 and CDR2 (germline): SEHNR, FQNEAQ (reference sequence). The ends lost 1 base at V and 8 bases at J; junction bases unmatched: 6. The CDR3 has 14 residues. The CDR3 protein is CASSLGRDRSGYTF. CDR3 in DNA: TGTGCCAGCAGCTTAGGCCGGGACAGGTCAGGCTACACCTTC.

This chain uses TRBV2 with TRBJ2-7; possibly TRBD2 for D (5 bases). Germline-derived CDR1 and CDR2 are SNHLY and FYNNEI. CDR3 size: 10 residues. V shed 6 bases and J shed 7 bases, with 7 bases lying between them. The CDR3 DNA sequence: TGTGCCAGCAGGTGGGAGGAGCAGTACTTC. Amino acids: CASRWEEQYF. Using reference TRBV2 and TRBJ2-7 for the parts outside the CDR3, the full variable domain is EPEVTQTPSHQVTQMGQEVILRCVPISNHLYFYWYRQILGQKVEFLVSFYNNEISEKSEIFDDQFSVERPDGSNFTLKIRSTKLEDSAMYFCASRWEEQYFGPGTRLTVT.

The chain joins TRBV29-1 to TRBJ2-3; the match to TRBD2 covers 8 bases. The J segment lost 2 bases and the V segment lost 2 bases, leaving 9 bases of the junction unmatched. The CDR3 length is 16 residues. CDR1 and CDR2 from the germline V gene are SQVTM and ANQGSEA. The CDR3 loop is CSVEKFTSGSTDTQYF. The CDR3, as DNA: TGCAGCGTTGAAAAGTTTACTAGCGGATCCACAGATACGCAGTATTTT.

In nucleotides, the CDR3 is TGTGCCAGCCGCAGAGACAGGTTGGATGAGCAGTTCTTC. It specifies CASRRDRLDEQFF. The V and J genes are TRBV6-1 and TRBJ2-1, with D perhaps matching TRBD1 (6 bases). The ends were cut back, 8 bases at V and 8 bases at J, with 16 bases in the middle. The CDR3 is 13 residues long. Germline CDR1 and CDR2: MNHNS and SASEGT.

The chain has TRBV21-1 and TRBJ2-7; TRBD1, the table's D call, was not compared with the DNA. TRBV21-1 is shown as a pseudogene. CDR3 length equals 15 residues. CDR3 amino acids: CASSKAGSTSYEQYF. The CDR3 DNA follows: TGTGCCAGCAGCAAAGCGGGCAGTACATCCTACGAGCAGTACTTC.

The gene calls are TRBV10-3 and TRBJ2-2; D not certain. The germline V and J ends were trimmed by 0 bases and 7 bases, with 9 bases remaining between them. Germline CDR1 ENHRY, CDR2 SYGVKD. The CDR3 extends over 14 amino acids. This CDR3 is CAISESKGNGELFF. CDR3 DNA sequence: TGTGCCATCAGTGAGTCTAAGGGTAACGGGGAGCTGTTTTTT.

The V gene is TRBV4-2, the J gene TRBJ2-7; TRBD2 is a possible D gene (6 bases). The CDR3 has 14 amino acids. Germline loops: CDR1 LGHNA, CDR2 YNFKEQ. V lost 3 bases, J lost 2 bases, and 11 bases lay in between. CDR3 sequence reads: CASSQLPGAYEQYF. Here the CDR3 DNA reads TGTGCCAGCAGCCAGCTCCCGGGGGCCTACGAGCAGTACTTC.

The CDR3 DNA sequence: TGTGCCAGCAGCAGGACTAGCGGTCGAGATACGCAGTATTTT. Its translation is CASSRTSGRDTQYF. This sequence joins TRBV5-6 and TRBJ2-3; 10 bases align to TRBD2. The V segment lost 4 bases and the J segment 5 bases; nucleotides outside the gene matches: 4. The length of the CDR3 is 14 residues. Germline CDR1 is SGHDT and CDR2 is YYEEEE.

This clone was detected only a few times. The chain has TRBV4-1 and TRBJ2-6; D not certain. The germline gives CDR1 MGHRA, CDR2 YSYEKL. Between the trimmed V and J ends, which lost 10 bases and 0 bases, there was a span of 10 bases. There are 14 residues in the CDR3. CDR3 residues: CATGRFSGANVLTF. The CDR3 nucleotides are TGCGCCACCGGCAGGTTCTCTGGGGCCAACGTCCTGACTTTC.

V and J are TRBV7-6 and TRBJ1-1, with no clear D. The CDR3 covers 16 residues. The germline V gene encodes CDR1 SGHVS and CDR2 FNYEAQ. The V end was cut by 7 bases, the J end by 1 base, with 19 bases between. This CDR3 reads CASTPRSGRRNTEAFF. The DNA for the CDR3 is TGTGCCAGCACACCCAGATCGGGCAGGAGGAACACTGAAGCTTTCTTT. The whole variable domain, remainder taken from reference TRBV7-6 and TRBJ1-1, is GAGVSQSPRYKVTKRGQDVALRCDPISGHVSLYWYRQALGQGPEFLTYFNYEAQQDKSGLPNDRFSAERPEGSISTLTIQRTEQRDSAMYRCASTPRSGRRNTEAFFGQGTRLTVV.

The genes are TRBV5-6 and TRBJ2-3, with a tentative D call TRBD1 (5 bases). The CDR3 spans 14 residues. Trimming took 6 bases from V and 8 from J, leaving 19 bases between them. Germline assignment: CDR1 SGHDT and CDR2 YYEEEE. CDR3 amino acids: CASTLTDTTGTQYF. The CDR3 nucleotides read TGTGCCAGCACCCTGACAGACACCACGGGTACGCAGTATTTT.

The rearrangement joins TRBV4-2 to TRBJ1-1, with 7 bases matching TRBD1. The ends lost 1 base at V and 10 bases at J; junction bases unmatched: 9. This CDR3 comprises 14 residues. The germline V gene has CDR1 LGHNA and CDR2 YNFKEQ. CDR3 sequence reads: CASSQAQGFSRAFF. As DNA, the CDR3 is TGTGCCAGCAGCCAAGCACAGGGGTTCAGTCGAGCTTTCTTT.

The DNA of the CDR3 is TGTGCCAGCAGAAAAAGGGAAACCAGGGGATATAATTCACCCCTCCACTTT. This encodes CASRKRETRGYNSPLHF. The rearrangement uses TRBV7-9 and TRBJ1-6, with D perhaps TRBD1 (6 bases). Germline values: CDR1 SEHNR, CDR2 FQNEAQ (reference sequence). V lost 6 bases and J 4 bases, leaving 19 bases between the germline ends. This CDR3 region has 17 residues.

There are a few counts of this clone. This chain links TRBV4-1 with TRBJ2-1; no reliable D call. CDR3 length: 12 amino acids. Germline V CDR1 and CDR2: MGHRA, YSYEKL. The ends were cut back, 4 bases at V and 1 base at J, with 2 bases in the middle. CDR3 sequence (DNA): TGCGCCAGCAGCCTGTCCTACAATGAGCAGTTCTTC. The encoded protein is CASSLSYNEQFF.

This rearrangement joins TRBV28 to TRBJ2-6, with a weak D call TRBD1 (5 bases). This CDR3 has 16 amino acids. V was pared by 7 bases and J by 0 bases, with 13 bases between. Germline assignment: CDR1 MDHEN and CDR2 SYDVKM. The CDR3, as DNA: TGTGCCAGCAAAACCGCAGGGAACTCTGGGGCCAACGTCCTGACTTTC. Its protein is CASKTAGNSGANVLTF.